The clone carrying this TCR beta chain turned up a few times. Its antigen is unidentified. Trimming removed 0 bases at V and 7 bases at J, with 13 bases between. CDR1 and CDR2 from the germline V gene are SGHNT and YYREEE (reference sequence). There are 14 residues in the CDR3. TCRdb processed the 5' RACE reads anew with MiXCR; each CDR3 protein has one entry. This sample carries some 23,000 distinct CDR3 sequences, 5.5% to 7% of them seen once, and the ten largest clones take 13% to 15%. This sample was included in a study of spatial heterogeneity in lung cancer. As for the study in general: There were, on average, more than 8.5 raw-read appearances for each unique TCR and UMI combination. Broader study findings: Detection of ubiquitous tumor TCRs in blood was higher at resection than follow-up.

The time point: sample taken at primary tumor resection. Sequencing was performed on whole RNA extracted from tumor and nontumor lung tissue, or from frozen PBMC, and the material was left unsorted. Sequenced material: PBMCs, taken at surgery. The receptor comes from a male donor with early-stage non-small cell lung cancer. The chain combines TRBV5-4 with TRBJ1-1, with D possibly being TRBD1 (6 bases). The CDR3 loop reads CASSLDTRDIEAFF. The CDR3 nucleotides are TGTGCCAGCAGCTTGGACACCCGGGACATTGAAGCTTTCTTT.